The clone carrying this T cell receptor (beta chain) was counted at least ten times. Trimming removed 2 bases from V and 9 bases from J; junction bases left unmatched: 11. This CDR3 is 15 amino acids long. The germline V gene has CDR1 SGHKS and CDR2 YYEKEE (reference sequence). One entry per CDR3 protein, called by TCRdb with MiXCR from the 5' RACE reads. This table holds approximately 600,000 distinct CDR3 sequences, nearly 10% found once. The sample is drawn from a study of identical twins. Another study also made use of these data, one on yellow fever vaccine responses in identical twins.

The sequenced sample consisted of PBMCs. The J gene is TRBJ2-3, the V gene TRBV5-5, with TRBD1 identical over 8 bases. This receptor was taken from a woman under 30 in good health. This CDR3 reads CASSFLDGQGETQYF. The CDR3 DNA reads TGTGCCAGCAGCTTCTTAGACGGACAGGGTGAGACGCAGTATTTT.